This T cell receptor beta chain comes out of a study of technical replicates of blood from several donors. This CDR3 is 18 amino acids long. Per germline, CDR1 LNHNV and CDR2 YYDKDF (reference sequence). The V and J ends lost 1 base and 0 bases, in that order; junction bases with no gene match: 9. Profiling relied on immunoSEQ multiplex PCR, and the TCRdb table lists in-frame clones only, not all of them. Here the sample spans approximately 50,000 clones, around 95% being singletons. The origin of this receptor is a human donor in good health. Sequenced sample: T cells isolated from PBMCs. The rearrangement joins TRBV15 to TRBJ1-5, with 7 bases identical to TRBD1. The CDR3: CATSRGITGQTSNQPQHF. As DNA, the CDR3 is TGTGCCACCAGCAGAGGAATAACGGGACAGACTAGCAATCAGCCCCAGCATTTT.